This entry concerns a single T cell receptor (beta chain). There is no known antigen for this receptor. No per-base quality is available; no much larger clone lies one base away. The sample is drawn from a study of blood T cell repertoires in COVID-19 (TCRdb year 2020). Describing the broader study: Samples from collaborators originated in the United States, Italy and Spain and spanned both the acute and convalescent phases of COVID-19. The repertoires were released in a freely available public database meant as a resource for research on the immune response to SARS-CoV-2. The dataset comprised deeply sampled blood TCRbeta repertoires from subjects exposed to, actively infected with, or recovered from COVID-19. The prospective study material was composed of cDNA or gDNA derived from T cells, B-cell-depleted T cells, or PBMCs. The sample metadata nearly always contained a de-identified subject ID, COVID-19 status, age in years and sex. Samples came from the ongoing ImmuneRACE study (first 160 participants) plus 1,254 subjects from 6 global collaborators. Where available, HLA class I and class II types were obtained from metadata supplied by the sample provider rather than from assay-based typing. The paper's findings and limits, for the study overall: The quantity of clinical and demographic metadata differed by source and by participant and was supplied without curation.

From cysteine to phenylalanine, the CDR3 is 16 amino acids long. Left in the record is the CDR3 DNA by itself, 48 bases read in frame from the first base. The germline V gene (reference sequence) gives CDR1 as LNHNV and CDR2 as YYDKDF. V and J lose 5 bases and 4 bases, and a span of 18 bases separates them. TCRbeta CDR3 regions were amplified from genomic DNA using the immunoSEQ Assay, a bias-controlled multiplex PCR. The source study handled its data this way. The number of nucleated cells in each sample was estimated from the amplification of reference gene primers within the assay. Sequence reads were collapsed and filtered to measure the absolute abundance of every unique TCRbeta CDR3 rearrangement. For each sample, productive Simpson clonality was calculated as the square root of Simpson's diversity index over productive rearrangements. TCRdb's version of the immuneACCESS table is confined to in-frame rearrangements and falls short of the full clone set. An unresolved V gene accounts for under half of the shortfall where checked; the remainder is of unknown origin. That table gives V, J and clone size, and the DNA gave D and trimming. The sample has 200,000 or so clones on record, roughly nine tenths of them singletons. 2% to 2.5% of the sample lies in the top ten.

Participants in the prospective study were aged 18 to 89 years, lived in under 30 United States geographic areas, and enrolled through a virtual design. In the prospective study, cohorts were assigned on the basis of participant-reported clinical history obtained from a screening survey and a study questionnaire. In the prospective study, whole blood, serum and a nasopharyngeal or oropharyngeal swab were collected from each participant by mobile phlebotomists. Prospective study participants could optionally give additional blood draws and questionnaires over an approximately 2-month period. Before DNA extraction, blood samples from the prospective study were shipped at room temperature or frozen.

This receptor was taken from a woman between 35 and 50 years old with acute COVID-19. The chain was built from TRBV15 and TRBJ1-3, with no reliable assignment of the D segment. The sample was PBMCs or T cells enriched from blood (not recorded which). The sequenced DNA: TGTGCCACCAGCGGTACAACAGCCGCCGAGGGAAACACCATATATTTT. Its protein product is CATSGTTAAEGNTIYF.